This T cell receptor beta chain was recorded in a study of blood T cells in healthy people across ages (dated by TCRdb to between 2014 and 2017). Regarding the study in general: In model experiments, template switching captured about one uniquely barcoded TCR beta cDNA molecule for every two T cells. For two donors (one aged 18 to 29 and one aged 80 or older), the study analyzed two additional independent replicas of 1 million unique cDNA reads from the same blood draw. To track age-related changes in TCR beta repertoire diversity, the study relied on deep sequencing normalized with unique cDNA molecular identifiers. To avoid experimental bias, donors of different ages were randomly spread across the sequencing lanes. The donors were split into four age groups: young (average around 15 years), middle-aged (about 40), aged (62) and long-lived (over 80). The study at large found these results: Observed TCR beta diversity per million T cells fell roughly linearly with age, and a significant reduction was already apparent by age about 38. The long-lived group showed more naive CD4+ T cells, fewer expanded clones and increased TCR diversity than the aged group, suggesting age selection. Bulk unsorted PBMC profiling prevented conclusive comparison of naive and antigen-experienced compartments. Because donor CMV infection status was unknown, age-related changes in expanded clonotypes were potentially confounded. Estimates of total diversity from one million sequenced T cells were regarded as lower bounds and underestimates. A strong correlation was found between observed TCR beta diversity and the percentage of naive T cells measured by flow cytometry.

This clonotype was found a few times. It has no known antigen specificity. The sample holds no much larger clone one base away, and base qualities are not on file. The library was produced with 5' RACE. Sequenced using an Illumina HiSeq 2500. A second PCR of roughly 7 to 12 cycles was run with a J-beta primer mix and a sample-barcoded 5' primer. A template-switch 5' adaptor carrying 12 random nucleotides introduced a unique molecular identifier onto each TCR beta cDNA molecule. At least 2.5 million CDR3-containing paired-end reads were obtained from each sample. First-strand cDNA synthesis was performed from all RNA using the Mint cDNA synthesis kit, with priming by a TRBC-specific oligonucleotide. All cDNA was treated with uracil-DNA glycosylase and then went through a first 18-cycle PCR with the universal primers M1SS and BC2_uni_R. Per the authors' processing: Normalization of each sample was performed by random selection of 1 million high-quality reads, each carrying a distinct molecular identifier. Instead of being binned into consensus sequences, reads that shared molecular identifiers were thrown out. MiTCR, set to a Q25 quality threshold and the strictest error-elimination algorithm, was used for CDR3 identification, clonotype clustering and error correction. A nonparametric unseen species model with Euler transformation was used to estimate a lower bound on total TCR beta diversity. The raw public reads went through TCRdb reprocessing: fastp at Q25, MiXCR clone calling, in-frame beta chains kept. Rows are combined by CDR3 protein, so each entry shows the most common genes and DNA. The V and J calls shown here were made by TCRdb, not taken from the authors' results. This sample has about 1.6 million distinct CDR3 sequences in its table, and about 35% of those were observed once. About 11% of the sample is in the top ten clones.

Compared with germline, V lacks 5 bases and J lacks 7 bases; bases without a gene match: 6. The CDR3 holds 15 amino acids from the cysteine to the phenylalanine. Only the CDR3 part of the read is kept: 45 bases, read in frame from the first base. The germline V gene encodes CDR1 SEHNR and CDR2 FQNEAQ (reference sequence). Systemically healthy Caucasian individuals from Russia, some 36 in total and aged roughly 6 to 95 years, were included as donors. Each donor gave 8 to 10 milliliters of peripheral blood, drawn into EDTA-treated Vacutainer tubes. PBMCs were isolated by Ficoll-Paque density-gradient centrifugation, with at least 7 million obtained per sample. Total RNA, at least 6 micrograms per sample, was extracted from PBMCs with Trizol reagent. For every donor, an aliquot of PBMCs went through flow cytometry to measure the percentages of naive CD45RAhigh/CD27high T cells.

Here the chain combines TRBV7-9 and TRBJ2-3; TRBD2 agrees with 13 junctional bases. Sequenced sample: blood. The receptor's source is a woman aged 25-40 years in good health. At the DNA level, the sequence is TGTGCCAGCAGCCGAGGACTAGCGGGGGTAAATACGCAGTATTTT. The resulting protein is CASSRGLAGVNTQYF.